Here is one T cell receptor (beta chain) with its context. Its antigen is not identified. The data are from a study of cytomegalovirus exposure and HLA in healthy donors. Regarding the study as a whole: Among the most significant clusters, several appeared linked to common viral pathogens in a later analysis.

The J segment lost 1 base and the V segment lost 11 bases, leaving 7 bases of the junction unmatched. The CDR3 is 14 amino acids. CDR1 is SEHNR, CDR2 FQNEAQ, per germline (reference sequence). The PCR used 60 Vbeta and 13 Jbeta primers. Sequenced by immunoSEQ multiplex PCR; TCRdb stores in-frame clones only, minus some. The sample lists about 160,000 clones; roughly 80% were seen once. The sequence came from a male donor in good health and CMV-seronegative. The chain uses TRBV7-9 and TRBJ2-3; 9 nucleotides line up with TRBD1. Material for sequencing was PBMCs. This CDR3 is CAAVTGGRTDTQYF. CDR3 DNA sequence: TGTGCCGCAGTGACAGGGGGACGCACAGATACGCAGTATTTT. The variable domain in full, completed from reference TRBV7-9 and TRBJ2-3, reads DTGVSQNPRHKITKRGQNVTFRCDPISEHNRLYWYRQTLGQGPEFLTYFQNEAQLEKSRLLSDRFSAERPKGSFSTLEIQRTEQGDSAMYLCAAVTGGRTDTQYFGPGTRLTVL.